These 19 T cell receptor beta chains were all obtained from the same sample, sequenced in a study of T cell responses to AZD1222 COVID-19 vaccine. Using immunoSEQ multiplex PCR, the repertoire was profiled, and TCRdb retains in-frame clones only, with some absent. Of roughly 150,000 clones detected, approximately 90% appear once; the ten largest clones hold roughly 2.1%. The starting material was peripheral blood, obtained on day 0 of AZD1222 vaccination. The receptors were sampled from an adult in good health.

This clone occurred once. As DNA, the CDR3 is TGCAGTGCTAGTGAGACTAGGAGGGAGCAGTACTTC. Translation gives CSASETRREQYF. This chain joins TRBV20-1 and TRBJ2-7; possibly TRBD2 for D (6 bases). With 3 bases removed from V and 7 bases from J, the gap between germline ends came to 13 bases. The germline CDR1 and CDR2 sequences are DFQATT and SNEGSKA (reference sequence). The CDR3 has 12 amino acids.

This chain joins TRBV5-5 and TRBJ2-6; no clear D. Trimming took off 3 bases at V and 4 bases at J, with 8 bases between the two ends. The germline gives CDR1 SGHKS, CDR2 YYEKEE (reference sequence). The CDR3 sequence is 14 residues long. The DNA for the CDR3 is TGTGCCAGCAGCTACCACGGGGGGGCCAACGTCCTGACTTTC. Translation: CASSYHGGANVLTF.

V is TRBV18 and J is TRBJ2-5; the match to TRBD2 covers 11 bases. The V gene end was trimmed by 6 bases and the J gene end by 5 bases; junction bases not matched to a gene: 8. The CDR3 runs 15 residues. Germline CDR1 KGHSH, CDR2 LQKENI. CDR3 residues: CASSPGLAGGETQYF. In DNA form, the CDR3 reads TGTGCCAGCTCGCCGGGGCTAGCGGGAGGTGAGACCCAGTACTTC.

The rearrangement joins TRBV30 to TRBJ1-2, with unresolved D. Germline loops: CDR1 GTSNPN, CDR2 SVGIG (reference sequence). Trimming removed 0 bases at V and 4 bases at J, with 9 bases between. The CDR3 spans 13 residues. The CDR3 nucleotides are TGTGCCTGGAGTGTACGGACGGTCTATGGCTACACCTTC. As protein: CAWSVRTVYGYTF.

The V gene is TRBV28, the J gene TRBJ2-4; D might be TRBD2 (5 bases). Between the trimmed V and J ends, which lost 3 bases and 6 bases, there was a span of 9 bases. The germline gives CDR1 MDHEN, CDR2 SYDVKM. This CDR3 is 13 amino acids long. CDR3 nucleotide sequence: TGTGCCAGCAGTTTGGGAGCGGTAAACATTCAGTACTTC. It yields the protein CASSLGAVNIQYF.

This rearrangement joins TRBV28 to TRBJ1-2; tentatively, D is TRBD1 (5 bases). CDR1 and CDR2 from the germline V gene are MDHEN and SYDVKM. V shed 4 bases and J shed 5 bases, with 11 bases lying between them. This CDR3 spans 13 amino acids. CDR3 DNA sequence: TGTGCCAGCAGTTGGGGACCGAATTATGGCTACACCTTC. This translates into CASSWGPNYGYTF.

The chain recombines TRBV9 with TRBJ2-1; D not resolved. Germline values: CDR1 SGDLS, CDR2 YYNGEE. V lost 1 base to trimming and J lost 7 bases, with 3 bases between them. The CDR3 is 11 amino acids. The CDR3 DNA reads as TGTGCCAGCAGCGTAAAGAATGAGCAGTTCTTC. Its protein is CASSVKNEQFF. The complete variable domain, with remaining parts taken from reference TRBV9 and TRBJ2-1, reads DSGVTQTPKHLITATGQRVTLRCSPRSGDLSVYWYQQSLDQGLQFLIQYYNGEERAKGNILERFSAQQFPDLHSELNLSSLELGDSALYFCASSVKNEQFFGPGTRLTVL.

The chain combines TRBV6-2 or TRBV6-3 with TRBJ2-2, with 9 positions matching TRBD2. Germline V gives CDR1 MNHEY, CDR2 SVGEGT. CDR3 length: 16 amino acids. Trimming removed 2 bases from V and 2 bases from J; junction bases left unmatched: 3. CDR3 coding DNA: TGTGCCAGCAGTTACCAGGGACTAGCAAACACCGGGGAGCTGTTTTTT. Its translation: CASSYQGLANTGELFF.

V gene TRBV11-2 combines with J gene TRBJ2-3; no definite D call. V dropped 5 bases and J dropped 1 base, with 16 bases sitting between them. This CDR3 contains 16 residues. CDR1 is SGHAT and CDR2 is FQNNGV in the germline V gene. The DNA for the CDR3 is TGTGCCAGCAGCCCACGGGCTCGAGGCGGCACAGATACGCAGTATTTT. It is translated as CASSPRARGGTDTQYF. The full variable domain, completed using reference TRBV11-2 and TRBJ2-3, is EAGVAQSPRYKIIEKRQSVAFWCNPISGHATLYWYQQILGQGPKLLIQFQNNGVVDDSQLPKDRFSAERLKGVDSTLKIQPAKLEDSAVYLCASSPRARGGTDTQYFGPGTRLTVL.

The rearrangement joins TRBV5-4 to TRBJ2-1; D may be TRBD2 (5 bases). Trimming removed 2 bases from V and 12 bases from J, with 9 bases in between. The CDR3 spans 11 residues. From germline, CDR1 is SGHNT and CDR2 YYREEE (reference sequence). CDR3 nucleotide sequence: TGTGCCAGCAGCTTTGGGAGACTGCAGTTCTTC. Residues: CASSFGRLQFF.

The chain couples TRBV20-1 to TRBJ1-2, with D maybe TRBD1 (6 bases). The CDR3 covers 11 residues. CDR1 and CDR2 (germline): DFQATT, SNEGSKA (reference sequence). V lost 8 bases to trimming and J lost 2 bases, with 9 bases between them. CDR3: CSTGQNYGYTF. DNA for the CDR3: TGCAGTACTGGACAGAACTATGGCTACACCTTC.

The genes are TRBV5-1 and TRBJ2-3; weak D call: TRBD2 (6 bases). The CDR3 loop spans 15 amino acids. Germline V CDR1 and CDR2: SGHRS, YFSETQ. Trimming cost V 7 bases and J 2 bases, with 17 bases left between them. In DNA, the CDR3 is TGCGCCAGCGGGTTCCACGGGACTTACACAGATACGCAGTATTTT. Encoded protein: CASGFHGTYTDTQYF.

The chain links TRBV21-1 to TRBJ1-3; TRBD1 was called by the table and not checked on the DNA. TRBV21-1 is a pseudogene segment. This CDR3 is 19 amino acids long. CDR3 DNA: TGTGCCAGCAGCAAATTCGGGGACAATTCTTTGACATCTGGAAACACCATATATTTT. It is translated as CASSKFGDNSLTSGNTIYF.

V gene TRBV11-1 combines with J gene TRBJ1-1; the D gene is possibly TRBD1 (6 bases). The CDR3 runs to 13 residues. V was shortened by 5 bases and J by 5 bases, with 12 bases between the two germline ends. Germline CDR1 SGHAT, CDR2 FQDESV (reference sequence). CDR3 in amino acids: CASSARGWTEAFF. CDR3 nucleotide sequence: TGTGCCAGCAGCGCCAGGGGTTGGACTGAAGCTTTCTTT.

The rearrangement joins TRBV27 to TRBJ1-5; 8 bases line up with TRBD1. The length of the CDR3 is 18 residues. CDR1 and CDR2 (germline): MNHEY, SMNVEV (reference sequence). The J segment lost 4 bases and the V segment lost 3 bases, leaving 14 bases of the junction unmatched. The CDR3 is CASSFPGQGGKGNQPQHF. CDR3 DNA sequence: TGTGCCAGCAGTTTCCCCGGACAGGGAGGGAAAGGGAATCAGCCCCAGCATTTT.

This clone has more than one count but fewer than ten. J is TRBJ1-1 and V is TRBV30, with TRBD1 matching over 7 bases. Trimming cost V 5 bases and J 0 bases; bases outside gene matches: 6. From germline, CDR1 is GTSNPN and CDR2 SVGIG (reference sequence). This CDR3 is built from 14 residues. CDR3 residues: CAWGRTGVNTEAFF. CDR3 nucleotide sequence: TGTGCCTGGGGCAGGACAGGTGTGAACACTGAAGCTTTCTTT.

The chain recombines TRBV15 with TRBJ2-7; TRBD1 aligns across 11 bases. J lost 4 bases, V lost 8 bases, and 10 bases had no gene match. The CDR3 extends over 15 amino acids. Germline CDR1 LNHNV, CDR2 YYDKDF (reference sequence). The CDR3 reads CATSEEGTGGYEQYF. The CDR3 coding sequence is TGTGCCACCTCAGAGGAGGGGACAGGGGGTTACGAGCAGTACTTC.

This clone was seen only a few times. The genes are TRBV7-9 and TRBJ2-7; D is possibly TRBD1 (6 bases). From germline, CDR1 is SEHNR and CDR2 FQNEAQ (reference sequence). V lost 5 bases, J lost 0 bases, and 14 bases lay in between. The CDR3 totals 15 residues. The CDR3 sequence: CASSHTDRPSYEQYF. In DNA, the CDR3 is TGTGCCAGCAGCCATACTGACAGGCCCTCCTACGAGCAGTACTTC.

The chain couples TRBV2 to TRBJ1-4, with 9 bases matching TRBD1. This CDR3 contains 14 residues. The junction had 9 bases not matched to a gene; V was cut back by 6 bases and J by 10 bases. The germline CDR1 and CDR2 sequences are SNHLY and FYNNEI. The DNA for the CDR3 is TGTGCCAGCAGCCCCCTGGGGACAGGGACAAAACTGTTTTTT. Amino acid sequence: CASSPLGTGTKLFF.